This T cell receptor beta chain derives from a study of OX40 agonist ivuxolimab in advanced cancers. Details on this clone: Its target is unknown.

The assay was immunoSEQ multiplex PCR, and TCRdb's table has in-frame clones only and misses some. Seen here are about 50,000 clones, 88% observed once, and the top ten hold roughly 50%. With baseline, cycle 4 day 1, and cycle 7 day 1 as timepoints, blood was sampled. Overall study findings and caveats: The study found among the lowest clonal expansion in partial responders at 0.1-3.0 mg/kg. Expanded clones were, on average, more numerous among CD8+ T cells than CD4+. Low levels of normalized T-cell clonal expansion also appeared in some nonresponders.

The V and J ends lost 2 bases and 7 bases respectively, with 12 bases between them. Germline V gene sequence: CDR1 SGHAT, CDR2 FQNNGV. This CDR3 spans 15 amino acids. J is TRBJ1-6 and V is TRBV11-2; D possibly corresponds to TRBD1 (5 bases). The TCR originated in an adult with an advanced solid tumor such as melanoma, head and neck, liver or kidney cancer. Sequencing was performed on CD4+ or CD8+ T cells sorted from blood, taken in a trial of the OX40 agonist ivuxolimab. The CDR3 protein is CASSLRGWGNSPLHF. CDR3 nucleotide sequence: TGTGCCAGCAGCTTACGGGGTTGGGGCAATTCACCCCTCCACTTT. The whole variable domain, remainder taken from reference TRBV11-2 and TRBJ1-6, is EAGVAQSPRYKIIEKRQSVAFWCNPISGHATLYWYQQILGQGPKLLIQFQNNGVVDDSQLPKDRFSAERLKGVDSTLKIQPAKLEDSAVYLCASSLRGWGNSPLHFGNGTRLTVT.